This TCR beta chain was obtained from a study of blood T cells in healthy people across ages. Notes on the study in general: With age, beta diversity per million T cells declined roughly linearly, significantly by approximately 40.

This clonotype was counted at least ten times. What it recognizes is unknown. The germline V gene has CDR1 ENHRY and CDR2 SYGVKD. The CDR3 is 16 residues long. V gave up 4 bases and J gave up 0 bases; unmatched junction bases: 6. The second PCR ran roughly 6 to 11 cycles with a sample-barcoded 5' primer and J-beta primers. From the 5' RACE reads, TCRdb called clonotypes with MiXCR, one entry per CDR3 protein. The table lists over 950,000 distinct CDR3 sequences, roughly two fifths of them singletons, with under 15% in the top ten. PBMCs numbering at least 6.5 million were isolated per sample. Each sample provided at least 6 micrograms of extracted total RNA.

The clonotype was recovered from a man aged 18 to 30 in good health. This chain joins TRBV10-3 and TRBJ2-3; 8 bases agree with TRBD2. Sequences were obtained from blood. In DNA form, the CDR3 reads TGTGCCATCAGTGGCGGGGGACTAGGTAGCACAGATACGCAGTATTTT. Residues: CAISGGGLGSTDTQYF.